These 11 T cell receptor beta chains came from one sample sequenced in a study of blood T cell repertoires in COVID-19. Here immunoSEQ multiplex PCR was the method, and the copy in TCRdb shows in-frame clones only, minus some. The sample records 400,000 to 550,000 clones, 70% to 90% being singletons. The sequenced sample was PBMCs or T cells enriched from blood (not recorded which). These receptors originate from a woman in her late teens or twenties with acute COVID-19.

The genes are TRBV7-3 and TRBJ2-3, with TRBD2 matching over 9 bases. V was clipped by 4 bases and J by 4 bases; unmatched bases: 9. Germline loops: CDR1 SGHTA, CDR2 FQGTGA. This CDR3 is built from 16 residues. This CDR3 reads CASSSAGGGVSDTQYF. DNA of the CDR3: TGTGCCAGCAGCTCCGCCGGCGGGGGGGTGTCAGATACGCAGTATTTT.

This sequence joins TRBV5-1 and TRBJ2-7; tentative D call: TRBD1 (5 bases). Germline CDR1 reads SGHRS; CDR2 reads YFSETQ. The CDR3 length is 14 residues. V lost 2 bases to trimming and J lost 3 bases, with 12 bases between them. Here the CDR3 reads CASSFRQGNYEQYF. As DNA, the CDR3 is TGCGCCAGCAGCTTTAGGCAGGGAAACTACGAGCAGTACTTC.

The chain joins TRBV7-9 to TRBJ1-4; D gene unclear. Germline V gene lookup returns CDR1 SEHNR and CDR2 FQNEAQ (reference sequence). CDR3 length: 17 amino acids. V lost 2 bases and J 4 bases, leaving 17 bases between the germline ends. The CDR3 DNA follows: TGTGCCAGCAGCTTACTAACCGGAGGGCTTGGTAATGAAAAACTGTTTTTT. The encoded protein is CASSLLTGGLGNEKLFF.

V gene TRBV28 combines with J gene TRBJ1-6; the match to TRBD1 covers 7 bases. CDR3 size: 13 residues. V shed 8 bases and J 4 bases; nucleotides not matched to a gene: 2. Germline CDR1 is MDHEN and CDR2 is SYDVKM. The chain's CDR3 is CASLTGYNSPLHF. The DNA of the CDR3 is TGTGCCAGCCTGACAGGGTATAATTCACCCCTCCACTTT.

The chain joins TRBV28 to TRBJ1-2; 7 bases map to TRBD1. This CDR3 comprises 13 residues. Looked up from germline, CDR1 is MDHEN and CDR2 is SYDVKM. V lost 6 bases to trimming and J lost 4 bases; unmatched junction nucleotides: 5. The CDR3: CASSVQGRYGYTF. The CDR3 bases are TGTGCCAGCAGCGTACAGGGGCGCTATGGCTACACCTTC.

The DNA for the CDR3 is TGCGCCAGCAGTGAGTCGCGGGGAGGGACGTACAATGAGCAGTTCTTC. Translated, it gives CASSESRGGTYNEQFF. The gene calls are TRBV10-1 and TRBJ2-1; TRBD2 agrees at 7 bases. With 0 bases clipped from V and 4 bases from J, the junction kept 6 bases outside the gene matches. Germline V gives CDR1 WNHNN, CDR2 SYGVQD (reference sequence). The CDR3 covers 16 residues.

The V call is TRBV15, the J call TRBJ1-4; possible D gene TRBD1, 5 bases. The germline CDR1 and CDR2 sequences are LNHNV and YYDKDF (reference sequence). V lost 3 bases and J 8 bases, leaving 16 bases between the germline ends. The CDR3 contains 15 residues. CDR3 DNA: TGTGCCACCAGCAGGGGAGGGGCAGGTGGCGAAAAACTGTTTTTT. Amino acids: CATSRGGAGGEKLFF. The variable domain in full, completed from reference TRBV15 and TRBJ1-4, reads DAMVIQNPRYQVTQFGKPVTLSCSQTLNHNVMYWYQQKSSQAPKLLFHYYDKDFNNEADTPDNFQSRRPNTSFCFLDIRSPGLGDTAMYLCATSRGGAGGEKLFFGSGTQLSVL.

This chain links TRBV9 with TRBJ2-2; maybe TRBD1 (6 bases). The CDR3 loop spans 12 amino acids. Looked up from germline, CDR1 is SGDLS and CDR2 is YYNGEE. The V end lost 4 bases, the J end lost 6 bases, and 7 bases lay between the germline ends. The CDR3, as DNA: TGTGCCAGCAGCCCAGGGGCCGGGGAGCTGTTTTTT. Residues: CASSPGAGELFF.

The chain combines TRBV7-9 with TRBJ1-4, with D unresolved. This CDR3 is built from 13 residues. Trimming took off 4 bases at V and 5 bases at J, with 8 bases between the two ends. Germline V lookup: CDR1 SEHNR, CDR2 FQNEAQ (reference sequence). CDR3 in DNA: TGTGCCAGCAGCTCGCCGGGAAATGAAAAACTGTTTTTT. As protein: CASSSPGNEKLFF.

This clone was seen a few times. This chain uses TRBV5-1 with TRBJ1-3; D is uncertain. The CDR3 runs 15 residues. Germline V CDR1 and CDR2: SGHRS, YFSETQ. Trimming removed 0 bases from V and 2 bases from J, with 9 bases in between. CDR3 residues: CASSLVAATGNTIYF. In DNA, the CDR3 is TGCGCCAGCAGCTTGGTGGCAGCGACTGGAAACACCATATATTTT.

This clone was detected once. The chain joins TRBV7-2 to TRBJ1-1; D uncertain. The V gene's germline CDR1 is SGHTA and CDR2 FQGNSA. V was shortened by 4 bases and J by 1 base, with 13 bases between the two germline ends. This CDR3 is 15 amino acids long. CDR3 nucleotide sequence: TGTGCCAGCAGCTCTGAGGGCTCGGCGAACACTGAAGCTTTCTTT. It yields the protein CASSSEGSANTEAFF.